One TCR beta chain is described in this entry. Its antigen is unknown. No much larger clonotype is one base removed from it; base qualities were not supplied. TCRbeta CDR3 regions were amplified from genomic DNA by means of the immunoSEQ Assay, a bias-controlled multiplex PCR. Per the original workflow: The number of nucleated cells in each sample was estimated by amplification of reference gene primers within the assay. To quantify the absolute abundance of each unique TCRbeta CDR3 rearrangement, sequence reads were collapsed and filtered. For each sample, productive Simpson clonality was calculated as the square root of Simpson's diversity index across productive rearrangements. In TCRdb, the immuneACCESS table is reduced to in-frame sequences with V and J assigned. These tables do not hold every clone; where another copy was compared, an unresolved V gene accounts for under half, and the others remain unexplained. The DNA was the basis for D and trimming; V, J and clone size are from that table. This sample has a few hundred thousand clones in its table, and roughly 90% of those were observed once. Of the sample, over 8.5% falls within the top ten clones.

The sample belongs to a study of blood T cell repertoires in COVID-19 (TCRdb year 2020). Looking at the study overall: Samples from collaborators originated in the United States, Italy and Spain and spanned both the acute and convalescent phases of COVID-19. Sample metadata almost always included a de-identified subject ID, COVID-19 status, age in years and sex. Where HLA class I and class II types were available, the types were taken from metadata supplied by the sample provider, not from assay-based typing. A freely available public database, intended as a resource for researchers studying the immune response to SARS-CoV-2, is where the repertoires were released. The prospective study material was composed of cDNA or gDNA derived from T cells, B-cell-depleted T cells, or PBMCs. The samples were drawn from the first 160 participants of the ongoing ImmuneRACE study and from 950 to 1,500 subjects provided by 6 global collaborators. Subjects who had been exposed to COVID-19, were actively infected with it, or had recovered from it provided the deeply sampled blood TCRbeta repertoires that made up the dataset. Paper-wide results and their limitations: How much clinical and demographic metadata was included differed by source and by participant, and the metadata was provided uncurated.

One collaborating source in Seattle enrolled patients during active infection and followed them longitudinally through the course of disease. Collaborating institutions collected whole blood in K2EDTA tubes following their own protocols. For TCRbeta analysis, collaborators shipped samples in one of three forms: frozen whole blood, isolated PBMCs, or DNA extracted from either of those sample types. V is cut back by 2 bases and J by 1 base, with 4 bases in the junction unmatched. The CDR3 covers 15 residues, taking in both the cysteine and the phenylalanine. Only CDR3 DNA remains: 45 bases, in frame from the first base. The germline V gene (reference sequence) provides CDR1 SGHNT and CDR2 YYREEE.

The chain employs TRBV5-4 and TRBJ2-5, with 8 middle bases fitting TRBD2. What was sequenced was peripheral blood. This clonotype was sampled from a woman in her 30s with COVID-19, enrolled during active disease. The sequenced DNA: TGTGCCAGCAGCTTCTCGGGGGGGATCCAAGAGACCCAGTACTTC. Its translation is CASSFSGGIQETQYF.